These T cell receptor beta chains were read from a single sample in a study of blood T cell repertoires in COVID-19. TCRdb's table, derived via immunoSEQ multiplex PCR, lists solely in-frame clones and lacks some. The sample has about 130,000 clones; around 89% are singletons. Material: peripheral blood. All receptors derive from a middle-aged man with acute or convalescent COVID-19. Both conserved end residues are part of each CDR3. The order of the fields is J gene, D gene, clone size, V gene, CDR3 DNA, CDR3 protein. The D gene is left open where the match is weak. Size values are once, few and many counts, or a class for expanded clones, and some rows have none.

j_call: TRBJ1-3; d_call: NA; clone_size: NA; v_call: TRBV27; cdr3_nt: TGTGCCAGCAGTTTAAGTACGGGGTACACCATATATTTT; cdr3_aa: CASSLSTGYTIYF
j_call: TRBJ1-5; d_call: TRBD1; clone_size: NA; v_call: TRBV5-1; cdr3_nt: TGCGCCAGCAGCCCACAGGGGAATCAGCCCCAGCATTTT; cdr3_aa: CASSPQGNQPQHF
j_call: TRBJ1-2; d_call: TRBD1; clone_size: NA; v_call: TRBV27; cdr3_nt: TGTGCCAGCAGTTCGGGACAGGGAGGTGGGGGCTACACCTTC; cdr3_aa: CASSSGQGGGGYTF
j_call: TRBJ2-7; d_call: NA; clone_size: NA; v_call: TRBV6-5; cdr3_nt: TGTGCCAGCAAGCTTGAGGGAAGTAACGAGCAGTACTTC; cdr3_aa: CASKLEGSNEQYF
j_call: TRBJ1-6; d_call: NA; clone_size: NA; v_call: TRBV19; cdr3_nt: TGTGCCAGTAGTATAGACGGGGGATCGGATTCACCCCTCCACTTT; cdr3_aa: CASSIDGGSDSPLHF
j_call: TRBJ2-2; d_call: NA; clone_size: NA; v_call: TRBV6-1; cdr3_nt: TGTGCCAGCAGTGAAAGGGCTAGCTTAGGCGGGGAGCTGTTTTTT; cdr3_aa: CASSERASLGGELFF
j_call: TRBJ2-7; d_call: TRBD1; clone_size: NA; v_call: TRBV19; cdr3_nt: TGTGCCAGTAGCGGGACAGGGAGCTCCTACGAGCAGTACTTC; cdr3_aa: CASSGTGSSYEQYF
j_call: TRBJ1-2; d_call: NA; clone_size: NA; v_call: TRBV7-9; cdr3_nt: TGTGCCAGCAGCTTATTGGGGGCGTATGGCTACACCTTC; cdr3_aa: CASSLLGAYGYTF
j_call: TRBJ2-5; d_call: NA; clone_size: NA; v_call: TRBV14; cdr3_nt: TGTGCCAGCAGCCAAGGACTCCGAGAGACCCAGTACTTC; cdr3_aa: CASSQGLRETQYF
j_call: TRBJ2-1; d_call: TRBD2; clone_size: NA; v_call: TRBV27; cdr3_nt: TGTGCCAGCAATAGAAGACCTAGCGGGAGCTCCTACAATGAGCAGTTCTTC; cdr3_aa: CASNRRPSGSSYNEQFF
j_call: TRBJ2-2; d_call: NA; clone_size: NA; v_call: TRBV6-4; cdr3_nt: TGTGCCAGCAGTGCCGACAGCACCGGGGAGCTGTTTTTT; cdr3_aa: CASSADSTGELFF
j_call: TRBJ1-1; d_call: TRBD1; clone_size: few; v_call: TRBV3-1/TRBV3-2; cdr3_nt: TGTGCCAGCAGCCCGGGACAGGGGAGGAAGCACGGTGAAGCTTTCTTT; cdr3_aa: CASSPGQGRKHGEAFF
j_call: TRBJ1-1; d_call: NA; clone_size: NA; v_call: TRBV7-8; cdr3_nt: TGTGCCAGCAGCTTGATAGGTTCAGGGTATGCTTTCTTT; cdr3_aa: CASSLIGSGYAFF
j_call: TRBJ1-2; d_call: TRBD1; clone_size: NA; v_call: TRBV3-1/TRBV3-2; cdr3_nt: TGTGCCAGCAGCCCGTCACTAATTCCGGGACAGGATACCTACACCTTC; cdr3_aa: CASSPSLIPGQDTYTF
j_call: TRBJ2-2; d_call: TRBD1; clone_size: NA; v_call: TRBV6-5; cdr3_nt: TGTGCCAGCAGTTCTCAGCCAGGGGGCTCCGCCGGGGAGCTGTTTTTT; cdr3_aa: CASSSQPGGSAGELFF
j_call: TRBJ1-2; d_call: TRBD1; clone_size: NA; v_call: TRBV4-1; cdr3_nt: TGCGCCAGCAGCCAAGACCGACCGGACAGGGACGTAGGTGGCTACACCTTC; cdr3_aa: CASSQDRPDRDVGGYTF
j_call: TRBJ1-2; d_call: NA; clone_size: NA; v_call: TRBV2; cdr3_nt: TGTGCCAGTGCCGCGGTGGACTATGGCTACACCTTC; cdr3_aa: CASAAVDYGYTF
j_call: TRBJ1-1; d_call: TRBD1; clone_size: NA; v_call: TRBV5-1; cdr3_nt: TGCGCCAGCAGCACGGGGACAGCGAGTTTGAACACTGAAGCTTTCTTT; cdr3_aa: CASSTGTASLNTEAFF
j_call: TRBJ2-3; d_call: TRBD2; clone_size: NA; v_call: TRBV30; cdr3_nt: TGTGCCTGGAGATATGGTAGCGGGGGGGTGGCAGATACGCAGTATTTT; cdr3_aa: CAWRYGSGGVADTQYF
j_call: TRBJ2-7; d_call: NA; clone_size: once; v_call: TRBV3-1/TRBV3-2; cdr3_nt: TGTGCCAGCAGCTCAACCTACGAGCAGTACTTC; cdr3_aa: CASSSTYEQYF
j_call: TRBJ2-4; d_call: NA; clone_size: NA; v_call: TRBV5-4; cdr3_nt: TGTGCCAGCAGCTTAGCGGTCAGGGGCGGAAACATTCAGTACTTC; cdr3_aa: CASSLAVRGGNIQYF
j_call: TRBJ2-3; d_call: TRBD1; clone_size: NA; v_call: TRBV28; cdr3_nt: TGTGCCAGCAGTTTAGGAGATACCGGGACAGGGGTGGTCACAGATACGCAGTATTTT; cdr3_aa: CASSLGDTGTGVVTDTQYF
j_call: TRBJ1-3; d_call: NA; clone_size: NA; v_call: TRBV7-2; cdr3_nt: TGTGCCAGCAGCTTAGACATCAGGGTCCACTCTGGAAACACCATATATTTT; cdr3_aa: CASSLDIRVHSGNTIYF
j_call: TRBJ1-1; d_call: NA; clone_size: once; v_call: TRBV7-3; cdr3_nt: TGTGCCAGCAGCCCAGGGGCGAACACTGAAGCTTTCTTT; cdr3_aa: CASSPGANTEAFF
j_call: TRBJ1-5; d_call: NA; clone_size: NA; v_call: TRBV5-1; cdr3_nt: TGCGCCAGCAGCTTGGAAGGGGCCGGTAATCAGCCCCAGCATTTT; cdr3_aa: CASSLEGAGNQPQHF
j_call: TRBJ1-2; d_call: TRBD1; clone_size: NA; v_call: TRBV19; cdr3_nt: TGTGCCAGTAGTGGAGGAGGGGACAGGGGAAGGGATGGCTACACCTTC; cdr3_aa: CASSGGGDRGRDGYTF
j_call: TRBJ2-2; d_call: NA; clone_size: once; v_call: TRBV2; cdr3_nt: TGTGCCAGCATACCAGTCGGACCGAGGGACACCGGGGAGCTGTTTTTT; cdr3_aa: CASIPVGPRDTGELFF
j_call: TRBJ2-2; d_call: TRBD1; clone_size: NA; v_call: TRBV5-1; cdr3_nt: TGCGCCAGCAGCTGGGAGGGACAGGGGGCCGGGGAGCTGTTTTTT; cdr3_aa: CASSWEGQGAGELFF
j_call: TRBJ2-5; d_call: TRBD1; clone_size: NA; v_call: TRBV5-1; cdr3_nt: TGCGCCAGCAGCTTGACAGGGGGGAACCAAGAGACCCAGTACTTC; cdr3_aa: CASSLTGGNQETQYF
j_call: TRBJ1-1; d_call: NA; clone_size: few; v_call: TRBV19; cdr3_nt: TGTGCCAGTAGTATAGGTAGGGGATGGACTGAAGCTTTCTTT; cdr3_aa: CASSIGRGWTEAFF
j_call: TRBJ2-2; d_call: NA; clone_size: NA; v_call: TRBV7-2; cdr3_nt: TGTGCCAGCAGCTTCGGAGGGCCCGGGGAGCTGTTTTTT; cdr3_aa: CASSFGGPGELFF
j_call: TRBJ1-5; d_call: NA; clone_size: NA; v_call: TRBV27; cdr3_nt: TGTGCCAGCAGTCCCTATCAGGGGTACGGTCAGCCCCAGCATTTT; cdr3_aa: CASSPYQGYGQPQHF
j_call: TRBJ1-5; d_call: NA; clone_size: NA; v_call: TRBV2; cdr3_nt: TGTGCCAGCAGTCGAGGGAATAGCAATCAGCCCCAGCATTTT; cdr3_aa: CASSRGNSNQPQHF